The clone carrying this T cell receptor (beta chain) showed up just a few times. Its antigen is not known. Germline V gives CDR1 LNHNV, CDR2 YYDKDF (reference sequence). The CDR3 has 14 residues. Deletions cut 6 bases from V and 8 bases from J, with 17 bases between. This sample was included in a study of T-cell reconstitution after alpha-beta-depleted transplantation in children. The study, taken as a whole, reports: T-cell numbers and diversity one year post-transplant derived largely from freshly generated T cells. Expanded clones from the graft, numbering several hundred, reportedly supplied alpha-beta T cells about two months after transplant.

A library of TCRbeta sequences, prepared with unique molecular identifiers, was generated. TCRdb re-derived calls from the PCR reads in MiXCR, one entry per CDR3 protein. The table includes some 460,000 distinct CDR3 sequences, roughly 16% detected once. The V call is TRBV15, the J call TRBJ2-1; D might be TRBD2 (6 bases). This TCR was recovered from a boy younger than two who had a stem cell transplant for Wiskott-Aldrich syndrome, so the T cells may come from the graft donor. Sequenced material: PBMCs, mostly from graft donor cells, taken 360 days after TCRalphabeta/CD19-depleted stem cell transplant. The DNA for the CDR3 is TGTGCCACCAGGGGGACTGCTCCTTTGGATGAGCAGTTCTTC. This codes for CATRGTAPLDEQFF. Variable domain in full (rest from reference TRBV15 and TRBJ2-1): DAMVIQNPRYQVTQFGKPVTLSCSQTLNHNVMYWYQQKSSQAPKLLFHYYDKDFNNEADTPDNFQSRRPNTSFCFLDIRSPGLGDTAMYLCATRGTAPLDEQFFGPGTRLTVL.